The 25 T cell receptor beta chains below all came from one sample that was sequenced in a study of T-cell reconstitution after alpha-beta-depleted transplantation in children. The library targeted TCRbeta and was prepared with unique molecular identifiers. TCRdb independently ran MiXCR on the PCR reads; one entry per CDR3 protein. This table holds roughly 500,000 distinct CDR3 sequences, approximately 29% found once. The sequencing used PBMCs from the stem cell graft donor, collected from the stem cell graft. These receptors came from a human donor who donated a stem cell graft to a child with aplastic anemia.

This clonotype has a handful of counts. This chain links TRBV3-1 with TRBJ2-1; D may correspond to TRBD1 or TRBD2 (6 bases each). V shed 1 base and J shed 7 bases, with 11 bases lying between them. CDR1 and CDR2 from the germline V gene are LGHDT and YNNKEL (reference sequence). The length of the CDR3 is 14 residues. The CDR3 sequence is CASSQGGGRNEQFF. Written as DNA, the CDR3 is TGTGCCAGCAGCCAAGGAGGGGGGAGGAATGAGCAGTTCTTC.

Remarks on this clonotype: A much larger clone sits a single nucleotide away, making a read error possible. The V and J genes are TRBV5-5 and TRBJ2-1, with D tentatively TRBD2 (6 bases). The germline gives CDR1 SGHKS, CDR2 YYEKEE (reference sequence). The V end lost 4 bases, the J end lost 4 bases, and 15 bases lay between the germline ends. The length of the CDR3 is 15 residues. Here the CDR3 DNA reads TGTGCCAGCAGCACGTCAATAGCGGTTTACAATGAGCAGTTCTTC. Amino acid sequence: CASSTSIAVYNEQFF.

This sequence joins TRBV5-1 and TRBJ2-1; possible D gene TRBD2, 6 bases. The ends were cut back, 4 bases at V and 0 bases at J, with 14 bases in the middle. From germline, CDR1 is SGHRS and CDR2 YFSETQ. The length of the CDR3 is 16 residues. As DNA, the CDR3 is TGCGCCAGCAGCCCGGAACTAGCCCTCTCCTACAATGAGCAGTTCTTC. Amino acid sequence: CASSPELALSYNEQFF.

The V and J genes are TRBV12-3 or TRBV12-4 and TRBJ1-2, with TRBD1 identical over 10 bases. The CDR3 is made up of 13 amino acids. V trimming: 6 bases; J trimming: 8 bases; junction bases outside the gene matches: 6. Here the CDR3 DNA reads TGTGCCAGCAGCCTCGGACAGGGGGAAGGCTACACCTTC. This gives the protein CASSLGQGEGYTF.

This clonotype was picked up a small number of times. CDR3 loop: CASSRILGVNTEAFF. In DNA form, the CDR3 reads TGTGCCAGCAGCCGTATATTAGGGGTGAACACTGAAGCTTTCTTT. The V and J genes are TRBV5-6 and TRBJ1-1, with D perhaps matching TRBD1 (5 bases). This CDR3 spans 15 amino acids. In germline, CDR1 is SGHDT, CDR2 YYEEEE. The V end was cut by 4 bases, the J end by 0 bases, with 13 bases between. Supplemented by reference TRBV5-6 and TRBJ1-1, the full variable domain reads DAGVTQSPTHLIKTRGQQVTLRCSPKSGHDTVSWYQQALGQGPQFIFQYYEEEERQRGNFPDRFSGHQFPNYSSELNVNALLLGDSALYLCASSRILGVNTEAFFGQGTRLTVV.

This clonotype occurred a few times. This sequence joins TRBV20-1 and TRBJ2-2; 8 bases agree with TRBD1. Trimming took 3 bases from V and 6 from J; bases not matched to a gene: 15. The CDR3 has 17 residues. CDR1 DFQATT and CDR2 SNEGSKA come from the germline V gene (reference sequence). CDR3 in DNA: TGCAGTGCTAGCCCTACGGACAGGGAAGTGGTGGCCGGGGAGCTGTTTTTT. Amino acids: CSASPTDREVVAGELFF.

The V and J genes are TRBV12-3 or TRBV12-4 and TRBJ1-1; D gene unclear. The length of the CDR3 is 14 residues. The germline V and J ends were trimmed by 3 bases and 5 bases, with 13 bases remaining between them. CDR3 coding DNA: TGTGCCAGCAGTTTTCCCCCGGGTGGAACTGAAGCTTTCTTT. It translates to CASSFPPGGTEAFF.

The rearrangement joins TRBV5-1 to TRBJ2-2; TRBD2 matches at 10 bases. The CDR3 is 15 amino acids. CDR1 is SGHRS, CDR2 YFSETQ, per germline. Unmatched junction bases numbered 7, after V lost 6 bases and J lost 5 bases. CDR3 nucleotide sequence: TGCGCCAGCACACAGCGGGAGGGCCTAACCGGGGAGCTGTTTTTT. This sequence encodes CASTQREGLTGELFF.

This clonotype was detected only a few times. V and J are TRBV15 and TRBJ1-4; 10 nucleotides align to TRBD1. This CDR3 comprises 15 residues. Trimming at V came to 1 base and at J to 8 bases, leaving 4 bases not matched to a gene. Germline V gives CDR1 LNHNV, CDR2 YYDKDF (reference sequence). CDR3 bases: TGTGCCACCAGCAGAGCGACAGGGGGCTTGGAAAAACTGTTTTTT. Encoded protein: CATSRATGGLEKLFF. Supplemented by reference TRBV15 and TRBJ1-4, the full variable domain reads DAMVIQNPRYQVTQFGKPVTLSCSQTLNHNVMYWYQQKSSQAPKLLFHYYDKDFNNEADTPDNFQSRRPNTSFCFLDIRSPGLGDTAMYLCATSRATGGLEKLFFGSGTQLSVL.

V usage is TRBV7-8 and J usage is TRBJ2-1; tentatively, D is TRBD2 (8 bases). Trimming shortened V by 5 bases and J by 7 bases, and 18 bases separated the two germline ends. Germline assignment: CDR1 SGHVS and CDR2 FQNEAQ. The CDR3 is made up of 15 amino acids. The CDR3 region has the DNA TGTGCCAGCAGCCTACGGGAGGGGGCAGCGAATGAGCAGTTCTTC. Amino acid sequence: CASSLREGAANEQFF.

CDR3 amino acids: CASSLGWFGGSGANVLTF. The CDR3 DNA is TGTGCCAGCAGCTTAGGGTGGTTCGGGGGGAGCGGGGCCAACGTCCTGACTTTC. The gene calls are TRBV7-8 and TRBJ2-6; 7 bases are a match to TRBD2. V dropped 1 base and J dropped 4; count of bases not matched to a gene: 10. Germline CDR1 and CDR2: SGHVS and FQNEAQ. This CDR3 region has 18 residues.

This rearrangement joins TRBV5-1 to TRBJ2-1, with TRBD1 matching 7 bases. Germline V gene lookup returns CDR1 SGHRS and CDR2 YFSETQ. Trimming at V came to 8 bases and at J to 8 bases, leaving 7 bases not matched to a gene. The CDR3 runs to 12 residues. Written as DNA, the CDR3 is TGCGCCAGTCGAGGGGGCATCTATGAGCAGTTCTTC. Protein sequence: CASRGGIYEQFF.

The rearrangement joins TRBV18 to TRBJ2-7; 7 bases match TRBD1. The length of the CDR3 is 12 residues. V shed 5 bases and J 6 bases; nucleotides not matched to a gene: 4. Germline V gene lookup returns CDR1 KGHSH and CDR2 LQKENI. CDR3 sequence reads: CASSTGTVEQYF. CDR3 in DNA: TGTGCCAGCTCAACCGGGACAGTCGAGCAGTACTTC.

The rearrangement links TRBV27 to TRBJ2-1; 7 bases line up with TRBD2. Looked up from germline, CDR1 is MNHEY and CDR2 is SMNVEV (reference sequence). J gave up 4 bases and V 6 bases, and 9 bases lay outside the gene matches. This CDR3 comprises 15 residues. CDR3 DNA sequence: TGTGCCAGCAGCTACCGGACTAGTAATTACAATGAGCAGTTCTTC. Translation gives CASSYRTSNYNEQFF.

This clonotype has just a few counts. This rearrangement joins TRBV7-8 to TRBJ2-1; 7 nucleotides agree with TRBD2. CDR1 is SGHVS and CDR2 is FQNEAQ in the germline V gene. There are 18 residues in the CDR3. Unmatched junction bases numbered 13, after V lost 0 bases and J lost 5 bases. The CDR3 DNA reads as TGTGCCAGCAGCTTAGCGCCATTCTTGCGGGAGACAAACAATGAGCAGTTCTTC. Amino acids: CASSLAPFLRETNNEQFF.

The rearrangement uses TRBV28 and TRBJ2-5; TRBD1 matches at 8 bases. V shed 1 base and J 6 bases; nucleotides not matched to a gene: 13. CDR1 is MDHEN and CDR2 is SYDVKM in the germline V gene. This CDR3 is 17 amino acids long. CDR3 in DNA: TGTGCCAGCAGTTTATCGGGGCAGGGGGCATTGAGGAAGACCCAGTACTTC. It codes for CASSLSGQGALRKTQYF.

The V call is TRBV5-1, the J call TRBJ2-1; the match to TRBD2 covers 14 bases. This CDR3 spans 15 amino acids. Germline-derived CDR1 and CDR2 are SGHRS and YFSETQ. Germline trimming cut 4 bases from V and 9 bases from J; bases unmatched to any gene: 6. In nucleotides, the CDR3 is TGCGCCAGCAGCACTCCGGGACTAGCGGGAGCTGAGCAGTTCTTC. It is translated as CASSTPGLAGAEQFF.

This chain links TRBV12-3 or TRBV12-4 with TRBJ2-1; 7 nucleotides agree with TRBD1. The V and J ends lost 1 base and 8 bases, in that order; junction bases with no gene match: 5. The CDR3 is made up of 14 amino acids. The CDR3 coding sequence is TGTGCCAGCAGTTTAGGGCCAGGGGGATATGAGCAGTTCTTC. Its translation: CASSLGPGGYEQFF.

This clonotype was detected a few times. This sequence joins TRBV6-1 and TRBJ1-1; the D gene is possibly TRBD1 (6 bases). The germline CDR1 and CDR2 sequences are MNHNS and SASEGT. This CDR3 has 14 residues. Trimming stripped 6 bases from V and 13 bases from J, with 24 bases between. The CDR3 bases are TGTGCCAGCAGCCCCCCGGGGTCGTACAGGGAGGATTTCTTT. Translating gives CASSPPGSYREDFF.

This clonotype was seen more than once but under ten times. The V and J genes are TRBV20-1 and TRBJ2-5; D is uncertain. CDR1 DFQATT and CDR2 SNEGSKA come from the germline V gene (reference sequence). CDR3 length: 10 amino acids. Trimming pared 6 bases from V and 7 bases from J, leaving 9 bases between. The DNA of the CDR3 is TGCAGTGCCCTAGACTCGACCCAGTACTTC. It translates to CSALDSTQYF.

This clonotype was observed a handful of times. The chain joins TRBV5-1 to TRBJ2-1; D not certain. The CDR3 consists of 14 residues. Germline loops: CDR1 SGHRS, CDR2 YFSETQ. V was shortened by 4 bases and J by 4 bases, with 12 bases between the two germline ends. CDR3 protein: CASSPPTSYNEQFF. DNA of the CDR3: TGCGCCAGCAGCCCACCTACCTCGTACAATGAGCAGTTCTTC.

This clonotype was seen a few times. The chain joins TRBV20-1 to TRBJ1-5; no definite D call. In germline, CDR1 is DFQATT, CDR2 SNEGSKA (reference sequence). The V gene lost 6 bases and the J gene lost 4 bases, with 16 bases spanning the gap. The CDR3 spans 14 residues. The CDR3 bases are TGCAGTGCCCCGACGCTCGACGGGAATCAGCCCCAGCATTTT. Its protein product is CSAPTLDGNQPQHF.

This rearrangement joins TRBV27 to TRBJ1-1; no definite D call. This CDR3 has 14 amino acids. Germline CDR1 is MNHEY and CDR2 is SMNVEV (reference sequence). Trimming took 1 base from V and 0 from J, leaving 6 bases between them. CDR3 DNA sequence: TGTGCCAGCAGTTTATTTAGGTTGAACACTGAAGCTTTCTTT. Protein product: CASSLFRLNTEAFF.

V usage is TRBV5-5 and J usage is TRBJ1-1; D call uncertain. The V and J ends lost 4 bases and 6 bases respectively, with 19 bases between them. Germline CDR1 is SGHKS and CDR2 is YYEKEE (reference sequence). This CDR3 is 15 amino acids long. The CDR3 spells CASSAQQLPRAEAFF. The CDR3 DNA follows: TGTGCCAGCAGCGCCCAACAGCTGCCGAGGGCTGAAGCTTTCTTT.

CDR3 bases: TGTGCCATCAGGAGCGGGAGCACAGATACGCAGTATTTT. This sequence encodes CAIRSGSTDTQYF. This chain joins TRBV10-3 and TRBJ2-3; D is possibly TRBD2 (6 bases). CDR1 ENHRY and CDR2 SYGVKD come from the germline V gene. V lost 6 bases and J 0 bases, leaving 7 bases between the germline ends. The CDR3 totals 13 residues.